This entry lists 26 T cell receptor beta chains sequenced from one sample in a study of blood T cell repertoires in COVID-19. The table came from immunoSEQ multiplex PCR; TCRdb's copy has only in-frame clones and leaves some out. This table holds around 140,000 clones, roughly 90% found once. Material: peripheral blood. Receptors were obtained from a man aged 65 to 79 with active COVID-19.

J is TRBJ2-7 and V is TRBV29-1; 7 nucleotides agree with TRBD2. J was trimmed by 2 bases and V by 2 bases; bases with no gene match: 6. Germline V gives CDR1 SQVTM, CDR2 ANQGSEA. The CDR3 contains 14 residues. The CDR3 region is CSVETPSGAYEQYF. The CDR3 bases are TGCAGCGTTGAAACCCCTAGCGGAGCCTACGAGCAGTACTTC.

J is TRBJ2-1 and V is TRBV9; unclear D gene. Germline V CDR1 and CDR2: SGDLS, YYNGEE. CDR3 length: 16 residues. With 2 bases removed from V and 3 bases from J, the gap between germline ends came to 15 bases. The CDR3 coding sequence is TGTGCCAGCAGCGTCGCGACGGGTTCCTACTACAATGAGCAGTTCTTC. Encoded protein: CASSVATGSYYNEQFF.

This chain's CDR3 is CASSLSGPGGISGANVLTF. The CDR3 nucleotides read TGCGCCAGCAGCCTTTCGGGGCCAGGGGGCATCTCTGGGGCCAACGTCCTGACTTTC. The chain uses TRBV4-1 and TRBJ2-6, with 8 bases matching TRBD1. Germline CDR1 reads MGHRA; CDR2 reads YSYEKL. This CDR3 has 19 amino acids. V gave up 4 bases and J gave up 0 bases; unmatched junction bases: 11.

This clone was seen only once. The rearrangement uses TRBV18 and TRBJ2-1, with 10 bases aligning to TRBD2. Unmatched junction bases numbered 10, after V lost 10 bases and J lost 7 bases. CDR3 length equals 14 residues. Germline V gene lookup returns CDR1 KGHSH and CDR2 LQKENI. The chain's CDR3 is CATQAGGQRNEQFF. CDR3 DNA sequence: TGTGCCACCCAAGCGGGAGGGCAAAGAAATGAGCAGTTCTTC.

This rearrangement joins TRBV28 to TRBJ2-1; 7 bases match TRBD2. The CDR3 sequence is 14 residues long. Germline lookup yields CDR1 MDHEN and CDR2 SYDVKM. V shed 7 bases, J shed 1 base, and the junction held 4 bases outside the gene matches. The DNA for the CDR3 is TGTGCCAGCATGGGACTACCTTCCTACAATGAGCAGTTCTTC. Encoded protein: CASMGLPSYNEQFF.

The CDR3 DNA reads TGCGCCAGCAGCTCGTTGGGACTAGGGAACAATGAGCAGTTCTTC. It codes for CASSSLGLGNNEQFF. This chain joins TRBV4-1 and TRBJ2-1; 8 positions agree with TRBD2. The J segment lost 5 bases and the V segment lost 5 bases, leaving 8 bases of the junction unmatched. The CDR3 totals 15 residues. Germline CDR1 MGHRA, CDR2 YSYEKL.

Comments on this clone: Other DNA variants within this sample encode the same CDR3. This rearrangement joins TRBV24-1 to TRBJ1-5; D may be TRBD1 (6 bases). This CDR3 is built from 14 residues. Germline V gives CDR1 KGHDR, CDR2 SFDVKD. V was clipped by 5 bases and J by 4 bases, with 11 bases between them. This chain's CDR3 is CATSAGVGNQPQHF. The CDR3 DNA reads TGTGCCACCAGTGCAGGGGTTGGGAATCAGCCCCAGCATTTT.

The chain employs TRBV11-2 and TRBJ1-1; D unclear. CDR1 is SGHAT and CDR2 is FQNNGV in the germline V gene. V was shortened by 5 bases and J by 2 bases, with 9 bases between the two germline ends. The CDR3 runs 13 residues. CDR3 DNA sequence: TGTGCCAGCAGCCCAGGCTTCAACACTGAAGCTTTCTTT. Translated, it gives CASSPGFNTEAFF.

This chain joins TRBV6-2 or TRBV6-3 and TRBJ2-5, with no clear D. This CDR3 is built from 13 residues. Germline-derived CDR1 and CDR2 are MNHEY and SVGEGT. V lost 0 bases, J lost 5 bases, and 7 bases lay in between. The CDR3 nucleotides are TGTGCCAGCAGTTACTCCCCGGAGGAGACCCAGTACTTC. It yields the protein CASSYSPEETQYF.

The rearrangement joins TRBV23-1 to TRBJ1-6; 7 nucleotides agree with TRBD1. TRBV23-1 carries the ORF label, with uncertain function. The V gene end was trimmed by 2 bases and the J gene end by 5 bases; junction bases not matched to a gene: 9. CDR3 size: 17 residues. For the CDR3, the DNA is TGCGCCAGCAGTCAACGTGGGGGGACAGTTGATAATTCACCCCTCCACTTT. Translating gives CASSQRGGTVDNSPLHF.

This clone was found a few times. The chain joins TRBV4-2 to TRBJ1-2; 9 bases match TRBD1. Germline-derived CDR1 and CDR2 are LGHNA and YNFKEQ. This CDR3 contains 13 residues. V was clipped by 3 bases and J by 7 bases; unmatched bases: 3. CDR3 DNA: TGTGCCAGCAGCCACGAGGACAGGGGTGGCTACACCTTC. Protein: CASSHEDRGGYTF.

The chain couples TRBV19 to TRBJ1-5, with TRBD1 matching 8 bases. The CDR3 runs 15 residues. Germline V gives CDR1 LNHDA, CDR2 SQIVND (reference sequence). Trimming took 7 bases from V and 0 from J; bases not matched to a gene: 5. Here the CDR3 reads CASKPGQVSNQPQHF. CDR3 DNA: TGTGCCAGTAAACCGGGACAGGTTAGCAATCAGCCCCAGCATTTT.

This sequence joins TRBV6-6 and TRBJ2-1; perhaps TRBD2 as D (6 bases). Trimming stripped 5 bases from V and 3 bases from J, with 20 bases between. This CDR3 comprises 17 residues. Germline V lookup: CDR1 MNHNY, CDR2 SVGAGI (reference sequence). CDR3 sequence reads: CASSPGEGGPFYNEQFF. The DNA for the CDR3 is TGTGCCAGCAGTCCCGGCGAGGGAGGTCCGTTCTACAATGAGCAGTTCTTC.

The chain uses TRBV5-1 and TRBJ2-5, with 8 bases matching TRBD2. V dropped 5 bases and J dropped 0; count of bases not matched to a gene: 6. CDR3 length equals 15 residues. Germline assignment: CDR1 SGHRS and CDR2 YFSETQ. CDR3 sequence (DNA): TGCGCCAGCAGTGCAGCGGGAGAGTACCAAGAGACCCAGTACTTC. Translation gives CASSAAGEYQETQYF.

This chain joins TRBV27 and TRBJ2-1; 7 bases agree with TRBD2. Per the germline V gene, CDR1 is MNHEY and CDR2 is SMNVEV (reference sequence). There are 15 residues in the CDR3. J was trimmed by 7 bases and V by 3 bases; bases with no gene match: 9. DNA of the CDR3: TGTGCCAGCAGTTTCGCGGGAGATTTGTGGAATGAGCAGTTCTTC. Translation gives CASSFAGDLWNEQFF.

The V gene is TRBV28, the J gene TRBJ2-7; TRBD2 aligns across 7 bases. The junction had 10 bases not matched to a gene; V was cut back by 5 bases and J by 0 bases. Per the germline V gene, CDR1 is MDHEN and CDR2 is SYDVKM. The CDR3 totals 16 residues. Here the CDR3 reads CASSPLAGLSSYEQYF. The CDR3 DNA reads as TGTGCCAGCAGTCCCTTAGCGGGCCTCAGCTCCTACGAGCAGTACTTC.

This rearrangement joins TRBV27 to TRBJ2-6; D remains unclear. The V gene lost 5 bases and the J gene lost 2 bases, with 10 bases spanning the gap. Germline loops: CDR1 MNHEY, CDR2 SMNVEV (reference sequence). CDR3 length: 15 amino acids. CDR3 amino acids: CASSVGPAGANVLTF. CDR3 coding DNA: TGTGCCAGCAGTGTGGGCCCAGCTGGGGCCAACGTCCTGACTTTC.

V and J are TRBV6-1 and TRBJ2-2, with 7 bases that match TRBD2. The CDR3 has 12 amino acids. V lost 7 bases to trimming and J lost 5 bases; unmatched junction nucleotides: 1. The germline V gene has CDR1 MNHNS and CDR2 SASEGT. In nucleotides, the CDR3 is TGTGCCAGCAAGGGAGGGACCGGGGAGCTGTTTTTT. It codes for CASKGGTGELFF.

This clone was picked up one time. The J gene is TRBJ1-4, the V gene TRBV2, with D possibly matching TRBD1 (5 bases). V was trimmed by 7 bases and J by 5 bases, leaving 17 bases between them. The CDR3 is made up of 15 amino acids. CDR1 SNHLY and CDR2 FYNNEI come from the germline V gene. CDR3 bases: TGTGCCAGCATTAAAAGCGGGACGGAAAATGAAAAACTGTTTTTT. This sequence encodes CASIKSGTENEKLFF.

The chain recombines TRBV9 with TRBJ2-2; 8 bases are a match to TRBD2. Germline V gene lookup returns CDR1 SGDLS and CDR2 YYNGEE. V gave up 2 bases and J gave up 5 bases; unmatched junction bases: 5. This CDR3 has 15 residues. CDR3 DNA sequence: TGTGCCAGCAGCGTTAGCGGGGCCTGGACCGGGGAGCTGTTTTTT. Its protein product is CASSVSGAWTGELFF.

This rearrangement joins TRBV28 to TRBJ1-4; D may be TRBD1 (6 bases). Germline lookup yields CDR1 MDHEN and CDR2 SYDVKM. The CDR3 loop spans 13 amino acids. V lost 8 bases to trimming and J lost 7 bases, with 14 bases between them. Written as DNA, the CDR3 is TGTGCCAGCGTCGGGGGGGCCGGTGAAAAACTGTTTTTT. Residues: CASVGGAGEKLFF.

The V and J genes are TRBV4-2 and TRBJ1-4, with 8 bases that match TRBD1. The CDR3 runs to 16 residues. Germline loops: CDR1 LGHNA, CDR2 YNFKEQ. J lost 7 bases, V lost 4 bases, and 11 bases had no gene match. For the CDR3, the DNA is TGTGCCAGCAGCCCGATAGAGACAGGGGTGTTTGAAAAACTGTTTTTT. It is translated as CASSPIETGVFEKLFF.

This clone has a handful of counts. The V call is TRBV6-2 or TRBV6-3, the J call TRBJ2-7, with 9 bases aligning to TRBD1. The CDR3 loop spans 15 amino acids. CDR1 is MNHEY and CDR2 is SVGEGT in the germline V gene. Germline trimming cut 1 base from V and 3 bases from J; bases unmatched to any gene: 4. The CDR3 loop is CASSYYGTGIYEQYF. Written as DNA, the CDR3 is TGTGCCAGCAGTTACTACGGGACAGGGATCTACGAGCAGTACTTC.

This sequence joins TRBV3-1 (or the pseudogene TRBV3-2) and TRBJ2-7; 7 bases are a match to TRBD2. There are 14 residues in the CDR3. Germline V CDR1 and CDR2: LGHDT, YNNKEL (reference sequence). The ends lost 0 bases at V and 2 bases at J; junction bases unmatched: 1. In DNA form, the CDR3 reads TGTGCCAGCAGCCAAGATCTAGCGGCCTACGAGCAGTACTTC. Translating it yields CASSQDLAAYEQYF.

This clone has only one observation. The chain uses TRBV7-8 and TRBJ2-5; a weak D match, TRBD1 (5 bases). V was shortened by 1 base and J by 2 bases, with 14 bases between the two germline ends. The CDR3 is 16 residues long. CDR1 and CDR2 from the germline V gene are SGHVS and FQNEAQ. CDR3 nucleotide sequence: TGTGCCAGCAGCTTAGTAGGCCAGGGAAGTCAAGAGACCCAGTACTTC. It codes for CASSLVGQGSQETQYF.

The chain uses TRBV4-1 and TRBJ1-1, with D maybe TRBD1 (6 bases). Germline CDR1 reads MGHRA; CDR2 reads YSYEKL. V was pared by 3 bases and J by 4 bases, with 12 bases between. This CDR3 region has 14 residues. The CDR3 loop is CASSQSRGFTEAFF. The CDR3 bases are TGCGCCAGCAGCCAGTCAAGGGGGTTCACTGAAGCTTTCTTT.